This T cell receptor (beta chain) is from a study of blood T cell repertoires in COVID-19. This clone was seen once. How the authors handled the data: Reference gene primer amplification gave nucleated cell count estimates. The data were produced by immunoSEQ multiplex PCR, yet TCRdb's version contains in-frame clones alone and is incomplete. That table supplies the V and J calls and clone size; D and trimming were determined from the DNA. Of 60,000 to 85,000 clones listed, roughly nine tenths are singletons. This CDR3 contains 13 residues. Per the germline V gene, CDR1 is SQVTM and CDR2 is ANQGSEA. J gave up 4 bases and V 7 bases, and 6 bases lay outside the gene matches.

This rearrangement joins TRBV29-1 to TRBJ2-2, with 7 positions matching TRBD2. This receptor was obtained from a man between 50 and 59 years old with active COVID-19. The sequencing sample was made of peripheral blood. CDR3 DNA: TGCAGCGCGGCGGGAGTTGGCACCGGGGAGCTGTTTTTT. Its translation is CSAAGVGTGELFF.